The present T cell receptor beta chain was sequenced within a study of shared clonotypes between healthy human individuals. General observations from the study: Expectations were that clonotype sharing among donors would be affected by sequencing depth.

Sequenced by immunoSEQ multiplex PCR; TCRdb stores in-frame clones only, minus some. The sample yields 85,000 to 100,000 clones, 68% seen once. The germline V gene has CDR1 MNHNS and CDR2 SASEGT. Trimming took off 3 bases at V and 4 bases at J, with 12 bases between the two ends. This CDR3 is built from 14 residues. Healthy HIV-negative adults without recent acute infections or vaccinations served as donors. A word on this clone: The antigen is unknown.

The sequenced sample was memory CD8+ T cells sorted from blood. Sample subset: CD45RO+ cells pooled with CCR7-negative TemRA cells. V usage is TRBV6-1 and J usage is TRBJ1-2; no definite D call. This sequence was found in a man aged 25 to 40 in good health. DNA of the CDR3: TGTGCCAGCAGTGATCTCAGAAGAAGCTATGGCTACACCTTC. Translation: CASSDLRRSYGYTF.